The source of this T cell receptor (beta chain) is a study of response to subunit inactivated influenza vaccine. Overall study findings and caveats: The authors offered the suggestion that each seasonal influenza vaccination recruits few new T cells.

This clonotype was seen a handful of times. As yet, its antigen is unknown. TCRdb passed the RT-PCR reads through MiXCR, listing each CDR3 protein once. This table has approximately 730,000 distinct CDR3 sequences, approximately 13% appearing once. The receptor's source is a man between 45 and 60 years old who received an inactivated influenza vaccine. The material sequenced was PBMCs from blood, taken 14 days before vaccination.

CDR3 nucleotide sequence: TGTGCCAGCAGCATCAATAGGGAGGTGGACAGGGTCGGCGAGCAGTACTTC. Translated: CASSINREVDRVGEQYF. The genes are TRBV21-1 and TRBJ2-7; the D call in the table, TRBD1, was not verified against the DNA. TRBV21-1 is termed a pseudogene. The CDR3 has 17 residues.